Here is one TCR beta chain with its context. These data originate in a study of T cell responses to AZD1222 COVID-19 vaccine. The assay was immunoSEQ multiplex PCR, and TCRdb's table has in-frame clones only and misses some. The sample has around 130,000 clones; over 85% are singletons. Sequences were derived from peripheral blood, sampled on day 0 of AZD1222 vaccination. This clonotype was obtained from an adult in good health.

The CDR3 loop is CASSQGGSPYNEQFF. The CDR3 DNA reads TGCGCCAGCAGCCAGGGCGGGTCCCCCTACAATGAGCAGTTCTTC. The rearrangement links TRBV4-1 to TRBJ2-1, with D perhaps matching TRBD2 (5 bases). The V and J ends lost 3 bases and 2 bases respectively, with 11 bases between them. The CDR3 is made up of 15 amino acids. The germline V gene has CDR1 MGHRA and CDR2 YSYEKL.